One and the same sample provided the 26 T cell receptor beta chains below, sequenced in a study of Ad26.COV2.S vaccination and SARS-CoV-2 variants. The table came from immunoSEQ multiplex PCR; TCRdb's copy has only in-frame clones and leaves some out. The table shows about 180,000 clones, with roughly 87% occurring only once. The sequences come from peripheral blood, collected after recovery from COVID-19. These receptors were obtained from a human donor who had recovered from COVID-19.

This clone has just one count. V usage is TRBV9 and J usage is TRBJ1-2; D is perhaps TRBD1 (5 bases). Trimming cost V 0 bases and J 2 bases, with 8 bases left between them. The CDR3 runs 14 residues. Germline CDR1 SGDLS, CDR2 YYNGEE. The CDR3 loop is CASSVGDSNYGYTF. In nucleotides, the CDR3 is TGTGCCAGCAGCGTAGGGGACTCGAACTATGGCTACACCTTC.

The DNA for the CDR3 is TGTGCCAGCAGCTCCGACAGGGCGTCAGGAAACACCATATATTTT. It is translated as CASSSDRASGNTIYF. This chain joins TRBV5-4 and TRBJ1-3; 7 positions match TRBD1. Germline V gene lookup returns CDR1 SGHNT and CDR2 YYREEE (reference sequence). The CDR3 is 15 residues long. The V gene end was trimmed by 3 bases and the J gene end by 4 bases; junction bases not matched to a gene: 7. Using reference TRBV5-4 and TRBJ1-3 for the parts outside the CDR3, the full variable domain is ETGVTQSPTHLIKTRGQQVTLRCSSQSGHNTVSWYQQALGQGPQFIFQYYREEENGRGNFPPRFSGLQFPNYSSELNVNALELDDSALYLCASSSDRASGNTIYFGEGSWLTVV.

The chain employs TRBV4-2 and TRBJ2-2; 11 bases fit TRBD1. Germline loops: CDR1 LGHNA, CDR2 YNFKEQ. The trim removed 0 bases at V and 7 bases at J, leaving 10 bases unmatched. This CDR3 is built from 18 residues. For the CDR3, the DNA is TGTGCCAGCAGCCAAGAAGGCAGGAGGGGACAGGGGGTCGGGGAGCTGTTTTTT. It yields the protein CASSQEGRRGQGVGELFF.

V and J are TRBV6-5 and TRBJ1-4, with TRBD1 as a possible D gene (5 bases). V lost 2 bases to trimming and J lost 12 bases, with 16 bases between them. The CDR3 runs to 14 residues. Per germline, CDR1 MNHEY and CDR2 SVGAGI. The CDR3 DNA follows: TGTGCCAGCAGTTACGAGTCAGTCGGGGGGGAACTGTTTTTT. It yields the protein CASSYESVGGELFF.

The chain couples TRBV5-4 to TRBJ2-1; the D gene could be TRBD1 or TRBD2 (5 bases each). Looked up from germline, CDR1 is SGHNT and CDR2 is YYREEE (reference sequence). Trimming took off 2 bases at V and 6 bases at J, with 15 bases between the two ends. This CDR3 is 15 amino acids long. The CDR3 DNA reads TGTGCCAGCAGCTTATCCGGGACCCCCCCCAATGAGCAGTTCTTC. Translation: CASSLSGTPPNEQFF.

This clone came up once. This chain uses TRBV12-1 with TRBJ1-6. TRBV12-1 is recorded as a pseudogene. The CDR3 totals 17 residues. Here the CDR3 reads CASSSHKWTVKNSPLHF. CDR3 nucleotides: TGTGCCAGCAGCTCTCATAAATGGACCGTTAAAAATTCACCCCTCCACTTT.

This rearrangement joins TRBV3-1 (or the pseudogene TRBV3-2) to TRBJ2-1; D remains unclear. Germline CDR1 and CDR2: LGHDT and YNNKEL (reference sequence). The CDR3 runs to 15 residues. Trimming removed 1 base at V and 6 bases at J, with 13 bases between. DNA of the CDR3: TGTGCCAGCAGCCAAGGAGGAGTTTACGGCAATGAGCAGTTCTTC. Translation gives CASSQGGVYGNEQFF.

CDR3 nucleotides: TGTGCCAGCAGCTTGTGGACTAGCGGGGCCGGGGAGCTGTTTTTT. Translated, it gives CASSLWTSGAGELFF. The chain links TRBV7-9 to TRBJ2-2; 12 bases fit TRBD2. After removal of 3 bases from V and 6 bases from J, the junction contained 2 bases not matched to a gene. In germline, CDR1 is SEHNR, CDR2 FQNEAQ (reference sequence). The CDR3 runs to 15 residues.

The chain is built from TRBV28 and TRBJ2-1; D gene ambiguous. The germline V and J ends were trimmed by 5 bases and 4 bases, with 3 bases remaining between them. Germline CDR1 MDHEN, CDR2 SYDVKM. This CDR3 is 11 amino acids long. The CDR3 nucleotides are TGTGCCAGCAGTAAGTACAATGAGCAGTTCTTC. It is translated as CASSKYNEQFF.

CDR3 in DNA: TGTGCCAGCAGTGGTAGGGTCACAGATACGCAGTATTTT. Its translation: CASSGRVTDTQYF. V usage is TRBV2 and J usage is TRBJ2-3; no firm D call. CDR1 is SNHLY and CDR2 is FYNNEI in the germline V gene. V was trimmed by 4 bases and J by 2 bases, leaving 7 bases between them. CDR3 length: 13 residues.

The chain combines TRBV5-6 with TRBJ2-3; no definite D call. This CDR3 spans 16 amino acids. Looked up from germline, CDR1 is SGHDT and CDR2 is YYEEEE. Trimming cost V 1 base and J 3 bases, with 15 bases left between them. The CDR3 loop is CASSLLRAARTDTQYF. The CDR3 coding sequence is TGTGCCAGCAGCTTGTTAAGGGCAGCTCGGACAGATACGCAGTATTTT.

The CDR3 DNA follows: TGTGCCAGTAGTACCAGCGGGAGGGTCCAAGAGACCCAGTACTTC. Encoded protein: CASSTSGRVQETQYF. The chain recombines TRBV19 with TRBJ2-5; TRBD2 matches 10 bases. The germline V gene has CDR1 LNHDA and CDR2 SQIVND (reference sequence). The V segment lost 4 bases and the J segment 1 base; nucleotides outside the gene matches: 3. The CDR3 is 15 residues long.

J is TRBJ2-3 and V is TRBV10-3, with 7 positions matching TRBD1. The CDR3 contains 15 residues. The V gene's germline CDR1 is ENHRY and CDR2 SYGVKD. V gave up 2 bases and J gave up 2 bases; unmatched junction bases: 4. This CDR3 is CAISEDRANTDTQYF. CDR3 sequence (DNA): TGTGCCATCAGTGAGGACAGGGCCAACACAGATACGCAGTATTTT.

This clone was recorded only once. V is TRBV25-1 and J is TRBJ2-7; TRBD1 aligns across 9 bases. The CDR3 has 14 amino acids. Trimming at V came to 10 bases and at J to 2 bases, leaving 9 bases not matched to a gene. Germline V gene lookup returns CDR1 MGHDK and CDR2 SYGVNS. The CDR3 loop is CATDRGEGAYEQYF. The CDR3 bases are TGTGCCACGGACAGGGGAGAGGGGGCCTACGAGCAGTACTTC.

The chain employs TRBV5-4 and TRBJ2-1, with TRBD1 matching over 9 bases. V lost 4 bases, J lost 7 bases, and 9 bases stayed unmatched. In germline, CDR1 is SGHNT, CDR2 YYREEE (reference sequence). The CDR3 covers 15 residues. The CDR3, as DNA: TGTGCCAGCAGCCACAGACAGGGGGGCGAGAATGAGCAGTTCTTC. It encodes CASSHRQGGENEQFF.

The CDR3 reads CAWSATRERQFF. The CDR3, as DNA: TGTGCCTGGAGTGCGACGAGGGAAAGGCAGTTCTTC. The chain recombines TRBV30 with TRBJ2-1; weak D call: TRBD2 (5 bases). The CDR3 has 12 amino acids. Germline V gene sequence: CDR1 GTSNPN, CDR2 SVGIG (reference sequence). The germline V and J ends were trimmed by 1 base and 12 bases, with 13 bases remaining between them.

Notes on this clone: Mismatch with germline at one junction end may stem from a read error. This sequence joins TRBV7-7 and TRBJ1-2; the D gene is possibly TRBD1 (5 bases). Per the germline V gene, CDR1 is SSHAT and CDR2 is FNYEAQ (reference sequence). CDR3 length: 13 amino acids. CDR3 amino acids: CASSPVRGAGYTF. The CDR3 DNA follows: TGTGCTAGCAGCCCGGTCCGGGGCGCGGGCTACACCTTC. Complete variable domain (other parts from reference TRBV7-7 and TRBJ1-2): GAGVSQSPRYKVTKRGQDVTLRCDPISSHATLYWYQQALGQGPEFLTYFNYEAQPDKSGLPSDRFSAERPEGSISTLTIQRTEQRDSAMYRCASSPVRGAGYTFGSGTRLTVV.

This chain joins TRBV5-4 and TRBJ1-2; no clear D gene. Germline CDR1 reads SGHNT; CDR2 reads YYREEE (reference sequence). The CDR3 sequence is 14 residues long. The V gene lost 1 base and the J gene lost 0 bases, with 7 bases spanning the gap. The CDR3 DNA follows: TGTGCCAGCAGCTTGCCAGGCTCTAACTATGGCTACACCTTC. Its protein product is CASSLPGSNYGYTF.

V gene TRBV11-3 combines with J gene TRBJ1-1, with 8 positions matching TRBD1. The CDR3 contains 15 residues. Germline V gene lookup returns CDR1 SGHNT and CDR2 YENEEA. The ends lost 0 bases at V and 5 bases at J; junction bases unmatched: 5. CDR3 nucleotides: TGTGCCAGCAGCTTAGATGGACAGGGATCGACTGAAGCTTTCTTT. Its translation: CASSLDGQGSTEAFF.

The rearrangement joins TRBV29-1 to TRBJ2-3; TRBD2 matches 11 bases. Germline V gene sequence: CDR1 SQVTM, CDR2 ANQGSEA. CDR3 length: 16 residues. V was clipped by 0 bases and J by 4 bases; unmatched bases: 6. The CDR3 coding sequence is TGCAGCGTTGAAGATCGACTAGCGGGGAACGCAGATACGCAGTATTTT. Amino acid sequence: CSVEDRLAGNADTQYF.

V gene TRBV10-1 combines with J gene TRBJ2-5; 10 bases are a match to TRBD2. J gave up 4 bases and V 0 bases, and 8 bases lay outside the gene matches. The V gene's germline CDR1 is WNHNN and CDR2 SYGVQD (reference sequence). The CDR3 covers 17 residues. The CDR3 reads CASSESLEVAGGETQYF. CDR3 nucleotide sequence: TGCGCCAGCAGTGAGTCGCTCGAGGTAGCGGGAGGAGAGACCCAGTACTTC.

The J gene is TRBJ2-1, the V gene TRBV7-9, with 12 bases lining up with TRBD2. Germline V CDR1 and CDR2: SEHNR, FQNEAQ (reference sequence). The CDR3 loop spans 15 amino acids. J was trimmed by 2 bases and V by 8 bases; bases with no gene match: 4. The CDR3 nucleotides read TGTGCCAGCTCTAGCGGGGGGGCCACCTACAATGAGCAGTTCTTC. It translates to CASSSGGATYNEQFF.

The rearrangement links TRBV11-3 to TRBJ2-1, with 15 bases fitting TRBD2. The germline gives CDR1 SGHNT, CDR2 YENEEA. This CDR3 spans 17 amino acids. Unmatched junction bases numbered 4, after V lost 2 bases and J lost 5 bases. CDR3 DNA: TGTGCCAGCAGCTTATGGGGACTAGCGGGGGGTAACAATGAGCAGTTCTTC. Protein sequence: CASSLWGLAGGNNEQFF.

The chain is built from TRBV27 and TRBJ2-7; 9 positions match TRBD2. The CDR3 covers 14 residues. V gave up 11 bases and J gave up 3 bases; unmatched junction bases: 11. Germline loops: CDR1 MNHEY, CDR2 SMNVEV (reference sequence). CDR3 residues: CAPQCSGRNYEQYF. The CDR3 DNA follows: TGTGCCCCCCAGTGTAGCGGGAGAAACTACGAGCAGTACTTC.

This clone appeared once. V usage is TRBV7-3 and J usage is TRBJ2-7, with 7 bases matching TRBD2. With 4 bases clipped from V and 7 bases from J, the junction kept 13 bases outside the gene matches. The CDR3 loop spans 15 amino acids. The germline V gene encodes CDR1 SGHTA and CDR2 FQGTGA. The DNA of the CDR3 is TGTGCCAGCAGCTCAGAACCGGGCGGCGGGAGTGAGCAGTACTTC. This translates into CASSSEPGGGSEQYF.

In this sample, this clone turned up a few times. This sequence joins TRBV5-6 and TRBJ1-4; 10 bases line up with TRBD1. The CDR3 length is 14 residues. Per germline, CDR1 SGHDT and CDR2 YYEEEE. Losses at the gene ends were 4 bases for V and 7 bases for J; bases not matched to a gene: 4. This CDR3 is CASSRQGAAEKLFF. The CDR3 DNA sequence: TGTGCCAGCAGCCGACAGGGGGCAGCTGAAAAACTGTTTTTT.